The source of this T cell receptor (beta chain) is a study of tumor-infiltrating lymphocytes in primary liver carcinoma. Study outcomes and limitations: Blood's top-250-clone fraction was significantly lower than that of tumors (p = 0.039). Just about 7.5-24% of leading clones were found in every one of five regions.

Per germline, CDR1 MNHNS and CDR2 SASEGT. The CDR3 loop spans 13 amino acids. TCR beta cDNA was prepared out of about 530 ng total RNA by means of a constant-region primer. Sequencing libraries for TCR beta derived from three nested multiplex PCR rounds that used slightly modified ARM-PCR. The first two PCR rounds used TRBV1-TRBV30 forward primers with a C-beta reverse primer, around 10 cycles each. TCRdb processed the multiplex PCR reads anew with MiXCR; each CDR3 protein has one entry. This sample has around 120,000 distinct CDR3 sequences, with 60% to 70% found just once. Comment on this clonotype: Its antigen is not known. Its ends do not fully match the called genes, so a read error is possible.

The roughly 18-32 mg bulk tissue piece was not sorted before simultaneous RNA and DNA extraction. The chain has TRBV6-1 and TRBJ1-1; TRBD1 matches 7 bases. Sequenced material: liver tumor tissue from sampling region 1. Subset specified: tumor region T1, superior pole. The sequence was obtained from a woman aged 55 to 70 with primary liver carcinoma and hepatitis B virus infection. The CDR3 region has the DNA TGTGCCAGCGGTGCCAGGGGGAACATTGAAGCTTTCTTT. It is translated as CASGARGNIEAFF.